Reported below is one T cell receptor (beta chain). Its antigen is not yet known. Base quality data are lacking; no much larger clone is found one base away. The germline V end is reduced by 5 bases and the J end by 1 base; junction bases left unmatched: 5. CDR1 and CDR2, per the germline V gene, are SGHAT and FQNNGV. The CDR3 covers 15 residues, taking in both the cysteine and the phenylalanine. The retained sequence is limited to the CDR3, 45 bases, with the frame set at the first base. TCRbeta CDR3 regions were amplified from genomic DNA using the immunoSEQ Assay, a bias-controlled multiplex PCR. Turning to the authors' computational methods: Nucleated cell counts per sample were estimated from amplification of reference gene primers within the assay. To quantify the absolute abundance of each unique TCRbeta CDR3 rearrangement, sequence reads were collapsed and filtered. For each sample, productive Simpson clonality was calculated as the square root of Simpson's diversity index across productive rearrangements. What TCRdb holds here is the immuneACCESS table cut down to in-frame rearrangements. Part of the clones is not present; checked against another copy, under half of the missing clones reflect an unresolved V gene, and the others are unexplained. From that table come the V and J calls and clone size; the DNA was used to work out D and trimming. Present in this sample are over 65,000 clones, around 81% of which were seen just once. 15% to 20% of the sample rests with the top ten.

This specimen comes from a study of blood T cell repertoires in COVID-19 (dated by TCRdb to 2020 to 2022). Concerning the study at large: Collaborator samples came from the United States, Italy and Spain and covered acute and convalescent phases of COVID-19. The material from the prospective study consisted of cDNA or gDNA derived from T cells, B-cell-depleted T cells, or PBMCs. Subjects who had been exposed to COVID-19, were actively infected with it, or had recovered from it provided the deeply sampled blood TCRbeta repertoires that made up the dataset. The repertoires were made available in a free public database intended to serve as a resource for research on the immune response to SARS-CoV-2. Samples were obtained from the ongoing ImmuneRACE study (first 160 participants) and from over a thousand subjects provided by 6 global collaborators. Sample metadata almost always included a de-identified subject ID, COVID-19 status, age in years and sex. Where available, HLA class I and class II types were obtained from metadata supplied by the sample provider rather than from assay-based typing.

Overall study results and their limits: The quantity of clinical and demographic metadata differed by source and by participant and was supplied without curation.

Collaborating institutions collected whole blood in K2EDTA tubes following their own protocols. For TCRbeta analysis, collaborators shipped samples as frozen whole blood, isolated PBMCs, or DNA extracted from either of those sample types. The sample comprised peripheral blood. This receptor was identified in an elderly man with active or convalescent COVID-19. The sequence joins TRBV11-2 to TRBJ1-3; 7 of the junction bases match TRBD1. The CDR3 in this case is CASSRDSSSGNTIYF. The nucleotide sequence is TGTGCCAGCAGCCGGGACAGCTCTTCTGGAAACACCATATATTTT.